This T cell receptor (beta chain) was captured by sequencing in a study of T cells in Graves' hyperthyroidism and ophthalmopathy. RNA transcripts gave rise to amplified TCR beta CDR3 regions. First-round RT-PCR targeting the TCR CDR3 was performed with the HTBI primer set. MiXCR, run by TCRdb on the multiplex PCR reads, gives a single entry per CDR3 protein. This sample has about 370,000 distinct CDR3 sequences, with roughly 15% found just once. This clonotype was detected ten times or more. J was trimmed by 8 bases and V by 5 bases; bases with no gene match: 9. This CDR3 contains 15 residues. Germline CDR1 MNHEY, CDR2 SMNVEV (reference sequence).

The sequence came from a woman aged 60-70 years with Graves' ophthalmopathy. V gene TRBV27 combines with J gene TRBJ1-2; 12 nucleotides agree with TRBD1. The sample consisted of blood. The CDR3: CASSPGTGGALGYTF. The CDR3 coding sequence is TGTGCCAGCAGTCCCGGGACAGGGGGCGCGTTAGGCTACACCTTC.